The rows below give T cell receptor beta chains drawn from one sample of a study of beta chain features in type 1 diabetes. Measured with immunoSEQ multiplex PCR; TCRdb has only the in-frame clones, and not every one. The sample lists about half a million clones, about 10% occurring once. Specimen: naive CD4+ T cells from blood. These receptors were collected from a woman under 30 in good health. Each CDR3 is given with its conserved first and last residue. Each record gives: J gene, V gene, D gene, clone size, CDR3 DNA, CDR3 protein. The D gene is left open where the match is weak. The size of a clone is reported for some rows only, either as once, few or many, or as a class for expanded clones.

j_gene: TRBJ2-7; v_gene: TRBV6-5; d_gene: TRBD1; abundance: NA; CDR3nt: TGTGCCAGCAGTTACAAAGGACAGGGGGGGTCGTACGAGCAGTACTTC; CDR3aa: CASSYKGQGGSYEQYF
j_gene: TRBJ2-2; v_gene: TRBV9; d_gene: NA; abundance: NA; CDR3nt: TGTGCCAGCAGCGCCAGGGTTGGCGGGGAGCTGTTTTTT; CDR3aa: CASSARVGGELFF
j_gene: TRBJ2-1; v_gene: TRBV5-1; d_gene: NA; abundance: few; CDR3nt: TGCGCCAGCAGTCCGGTTCAGAACTACAATGAGCAGTTCTTC; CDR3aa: CASSPVQNYNEQFF
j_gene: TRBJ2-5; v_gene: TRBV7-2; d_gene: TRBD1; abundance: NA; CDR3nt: TGTGCCAGCCGTCCGGGACAGGGGTCGGGAGAGACCCAGTACTTC; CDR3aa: CASRPGQGSGETQYF
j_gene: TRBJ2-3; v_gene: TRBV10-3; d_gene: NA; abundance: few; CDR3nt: TGTGCCATCAGCGTCCCTAGCACAGATACGCAGTATTTT; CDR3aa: CAISVPSTDTQYF
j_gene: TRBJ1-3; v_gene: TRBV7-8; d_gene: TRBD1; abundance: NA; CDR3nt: TGTGCCAGCAGCTTTACGACAGGGAACACCATATATTTT; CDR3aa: CASSFTTGNTIYF
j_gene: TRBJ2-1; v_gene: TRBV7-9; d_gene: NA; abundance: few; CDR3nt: TGTGCCAGCAGCTTAGGGGGTTCGAATGAGCAGTTCTTC; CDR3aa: CASSLGGSNEQFF
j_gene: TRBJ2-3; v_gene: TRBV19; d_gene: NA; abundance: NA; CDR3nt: TGTGCCAGTAAAGGCGTCGACGTGAGCACAGATACGCAGTATTTT; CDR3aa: CASKGVDVSTDTQYF
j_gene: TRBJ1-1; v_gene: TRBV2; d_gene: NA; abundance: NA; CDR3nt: TGTGCCAGCAGCCGAGGGGTGAACACTGAAGCTTTCTTT; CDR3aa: CASSRGVNTEAFF
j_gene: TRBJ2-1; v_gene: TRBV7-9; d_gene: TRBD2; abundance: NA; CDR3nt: TGTGCCAGCAGCTTAAGGATGGCGGGGGGATACAATGAGCAGTTCTTC; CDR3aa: CASSLRMAGGYNEQFF
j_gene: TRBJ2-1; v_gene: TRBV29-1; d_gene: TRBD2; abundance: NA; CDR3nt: TGCAGCGTGACTAGCGGGAGTGGTGAGCAGTTCTTC; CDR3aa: CSVTSGSGEQFF
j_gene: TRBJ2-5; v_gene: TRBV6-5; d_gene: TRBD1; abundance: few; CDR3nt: TGTGCCAGCTTCGGACAGGGTGTGGAGACCCAGTACTTC; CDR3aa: CASFGQGVETQYF